One sample yielded the 20 T cell receptor beta chains listed below, sequenced in a study of cytomegalovirus exposure and HLA in healthy donors. PCR primers comprised 60 Vbeta and 13 Jbeta primers. Profiled with immunoSEQ multiplex PCR; TCRdb holds only in-frame clones, not every one. The sample has around 150,000 clones; roughly 82% are singletons. Sequences were obtained from PBMCs. These receptors were taken from a man aged 45-65 years in good health and CMV-seropositive.

CDR3: CASSPRVADPTDTQYF. The CDR3 bases are TGTGCCAGCAGTCCGAGGGTAGCGGATCCGACAGATACGCAGTATTTT. The chain links TRBV25-1 to TRBJ2-3; perhaps TRBD2 as D (6 bases). The ends were cut back, 5 bases at V and 3 bases at J, with 18 bases in the middle. The CDR3 totals 16 residues. CDR1 and CDR2 (germline): MGHDK, SYGVNS.

V gene TRBV2 combines with J gene TRBJ2-4; D remains unclear. V lost 2 bases and J 8 bases, leaving 13 bases between the germline ends. This CDR3 region has 14 residues. Germline CDR1 reads SNHLY; CDR2 reads FYNNEI. The DNA for the CDR3 is TGTGCCAGCAGTGAATCCGCTAGTAAACACATTCAGTACTTC. Translation gives CASSESASKHIQYF.

In this sample, this clone turned up once. The chain is built from TRBV4-2 and TRBJ1-4, with no clear D. CDR1 is LGHNA, CDR2 YNFKEQ, per germline. The CDR3 extends over 13 amino acids. Between the trimmed V and J ends, which lost 6 bases and 0 bases, there was a span of 5 bases. CDR3 amino acids: CASRSATNEKLFF. DNA for the CDR3: TGTGCCAGCAGGAGTGCAACTAATGAAAAACTGTTTTTT.

This chain joins TRBV19 and TRBJ2-1; TRBD2 aligns across 12 bases. Germline CDR1 is LNHDA and CDR2 is SQIVND (reference sequence). V lost 6 bases, J lost 3 bases, and 6 bases stayed unmatched. The length of the CDR3 is 16 residues. Here the CDR3 reads CASRPTSGGLYNEQFF. CDR3 in DNA: TGTGCCAGTAGACCGACTAGCGGGGGTCTCTACAATGAGCAGTTCTTC. Complete variable domain (other parts from reference TRBV19 and TRBJ2-1): DGGITQSPKYLFRKEGQNVTLSCEQNLNHDAMYWYRQDPGQGLRLIYYSQIVNDFQKGDIAEGYSVSREKKESFPLTVTSAQKNPTAFYLCASRPTSGGLYNEQFFGPGTRLTVL.

The V gene is TRBV27, the J gene TRBJ1-2, with TRBD1 as a possible D gene (5 bases). This CDR3 comprises 14 residues. V was clipped by 5 bases and J by 7 bases, with 17 bases between them. Germline-derived CDR1 and CDR2 are MNHEY and SMNVEV (reference sequence). The CDR3 DNA reads TGTGCCAGCAGTGAGCACAGGCACAGTGGTGGCTACACCTTC. Protein: CASSEHRHSGGYTF.

In its sample, this clone was seen once. V gene TRBV5-4 combines with J gene TRBJ1-4; possibly TRBD1 for D (5 bases). The CDR3 has 16 residues. Trimming cost V 1 base and J 6 bases, with 16 bases left between them. Germline V gene lookup returns CDR1 SGHNT and CDR2 YYREEE (reference sequence). CDR3 sequence reads: CASSLNEIGEDEKLFF. The CDR3 region has the DNA TGTGCCAGCAGCTTGAACGAGATAGGGGAGGATGAAAAACTGTTTTTT.

V is TRBV7-9 and J is TRBJ1-3; no reliable D call. Trimming took 7 bases from V and 0 from J, leaving 13 bases between them. This CDR3 spans 15 amino acids. Germline CDR1 reads SEHNR; CDR2 reads FQNEAQ (reference sequence). This CDR3 reads CASTEAPVSGNTIYF. The CDR3 nucleotides read TGTGCCAGCACCGAGGCCCCGGTCTCTGGAAACACCATATATTTT.

A note on this clone: Other DNA sequences in the same sample also yield this CDR3. The rearrangement uses TRBV7-9 and TRBJ2-5; 15 positions match TRBD2. CDR3 length equals 16 residues. J lost 5 bases, V lost 5 bases, and 6 bases had no gene match. Looked up from germline, CDR1 is SEHNR and CDR2 is FQNEAQ (reference sequence). CDR3 in DNA: TGTGCCAGCAGCAAAGGACTAGCGGGGGGGTTGGAGACCCAGTACTTC. It encodes CASSKGLAGGLETQYF.

This chain links TRBV15 with TRBJ1-5; 10 bases agree with TRBD1. Germline V lookup: CDR1 LNHNV, CDR2 YYDKDF (reference sequence). This CDR3 comprises 15 residues. The ends lost 2 bases at V and 4 bases at J; junction bases unmatched: 2. The CDR3 DNA sequence: TGTGCCACCAGCAGATGGACAGGGGGGAATCAGCCCCAGCATTTT. As protein: CATSRWTGGNQPQHF.

This rearrangement joins TRBV30 to TRBJ1-1, with D unclear. V lost 2 bases to trimming and J lost 1 base, with 11 bases between them. The length of the CDR3 is 14 residues. CDR1 and CDR2 from the germline V gene are GTSNPN and SVGIG (reference sequence). The CDR3 loop is CAWSNLGGNTEAFF. The CDR3 DNA reads as TGTGCCTGGAGTAATCTAGGAGGGAACACTGAAGCTTTCTTT.

V and J are TRBV19 and TRBJ2-3, with TRBD1 as a possible D gene (5 bases). Trimming cost V 1 base and J 0 bases, with 8 bases left between them. CDR3 size: 15 residues. Germline CDR1 LNHDA, CDR2 SQIVND (reference sequence). The CDR3 DNA is TGTGCCAGTAGTATAGGACAGACTAGCACAGATACGCAGTATTTT. Translating gives CASSIGQTSTDTQYF. Full variable domain (outside the CDR3, taken from reference TRBV19 and TRBJ2-3): DGGITQSPKYLFRKEGQNVTLSCEQNLNHDAMYWYRQDPGQGLRLIYYSQIVNDFQKGDIAEGYSVSREKKESFPLTVTSAQKNPTAFYLCASSIGQTSTDTQYFGPGTRLTVL.

The chain couples TRBV15 to TRBJ1-2; D gene uncertain. The CDR3 consists of 16 residues. In germline, CDR1 is LNHNV, CDR2 YYDKDF (reference sequence). V dropped 6 bases and J dropped 3 bases, with 20 bases sitting between them. The CDR3 spells CATRVATGISDYGYTF. The CDR3 nucleotides read TGTGCCACCAGGGTGGCCACGGGCATTAGCGACTATGGCTACACCTTC.

CDR3 residues: CASRVDRGRNQPQHF. CDR3 coding DNA: TGTGCCAGCAGGGTGGACAGGGGAAGAAATCAGCCCCAGCATTTT. V gene TRBV6-5 combines with J gene TRBJ1-5; 9 positions agree with TRBD1. Germline assignment: CDR1 MNHEY and CDR2 SVGAGI. There are 15 residues in the CDR3. After removal of 6 bases from V and 4 bases from J, the junction contained 7 bases not matched to a gene.

V gene TRBV4-1 combines with J gene TRBJ1-2; 10 nucleotides align to TRBD1. The CDR3 loop spans 17 amino acids. The V gene end was trimmed by 0 bases and the J gene end by 6 bases; junction bases not matched to a gene: 10. Germline loops: CDR1 MGHRA, CDR2 YSYEKL. The CDR3: CASSQEGTGVTVNGYTF. The CDR3 DNA follows: TGCGCCAGCAGCCAAGAGGGGACAGGGGTTACGGTTAATGGCTACACCTTC.

The rearrangement links TRBV4-2 to TRBJ1-5, with D perhaps TRBD1 (6 bases). The CDR3 extends over 14 amino acids. Deletions cut 1 base from V and 3 bases from J, with 7 bases between. Germline lookup yields CDR1 LGHNA and CDR2 YNFKEQ. Written as DNA, the CDR3 is TGTGCCAGCAGCCAAGGGACAGCCAATCAGCCCCAGCATTTT. Translated, it gives CASSQGTANQPQHF.

The chain uses TRBV7-6 and TRBJ2-2, with 8 nucleotides matching TRBD2. V lost 5 bases, J lost 6 bases, and 11 bases stayed unmatched. CDR1 and CDR2 from the germline V gene are SGHVS and FNYEAQ. The CDR3 runs to 16 residues. CDR3 loop: CASSPTGTRVPGELFF. DNA for the CDR3: TGTGCCAGCAGCCCAACCGGGACTAGAGTCCCCGGGGAGCTGTTTTTT.

The V and J genes are TRBV28 and TRBJ1-5; D possibly corresponds to TRBD1 (5 bases). V lost 3 bases, J lost 11 bases, and 17 bases lay in between. CDR3 length: 14 amino acids. Germline lookup yields CDR1 MDHEN and CDR2 SYDVKM. The CDR3 reads CASSLRDSPTAQHF. The CDR3 DNA sequence: TGTGCCAGCAGTTTGCGCGACAGTCCGACGGCCCAGCATTTT.

There are a few counts of this clone. The rearrangement links TRBV14 to TRBJ1-1; D gene ambiguous. The germline V and J ends were trimmed by 1 base and 5 bases, with 14 bases remaining between them. The CDR3 consists of 15 residues. Germline V lookup: CDR1 SGHDN, CDR2 FVKESK. As DNA, the CDR3 is TGTGCCAGCAGCCAAGTTGACCTGGGGAGGACTGAAGCTTTCTTT. This sequence encodes CASSQVDLGRTEAFF.

This chain joins TRBV9 and TRBJ2-2; D gene uncertain. Trimming shortened V by 0 bases and J by 9 bases, and 9 bases separated the two germline ends. Germline loops: CDR1 SGDLS, CDR2 YYNGEE. This CDR3 has 13 amino acids. The CDR3 region is CASSVGSTRELFF. The CDR3 region has the DNA TGTGCCAGCAGCGTAGGGAGTACCCGGGAGCTGTTTTTT.

The chain links TRBV19 to TRBJ2-1, with TRBD2 matching 8 bases. Trimming cost V 0 bases and J 9 bases; bases outside gene matches: 10. The CDR3 is made up of 16 amino acids. Germline V CDR1 and CDR2: LNHDA, SQIVND (reference sequence). CDR3 DNA: TGTGCCAGTAGTATAGATCAGTTAGCGGGATTCCGTGAGCAGTTCTTC. Translation gives CASSIDQLAGFREQFF. The whole variable domain, remainder taken from reference TRBV19 and TRBJ2-1, is DGGITQSPKYLFRKEGQNVTLSCEQNLNHDAMYWYRQDPGQGLRLIYYSQIVNDFQKGDIAEGYSVSREKKESFPLTVTSAQKNPTAFYLCASSIDQLAGFREQFFGPGTRLTVL.